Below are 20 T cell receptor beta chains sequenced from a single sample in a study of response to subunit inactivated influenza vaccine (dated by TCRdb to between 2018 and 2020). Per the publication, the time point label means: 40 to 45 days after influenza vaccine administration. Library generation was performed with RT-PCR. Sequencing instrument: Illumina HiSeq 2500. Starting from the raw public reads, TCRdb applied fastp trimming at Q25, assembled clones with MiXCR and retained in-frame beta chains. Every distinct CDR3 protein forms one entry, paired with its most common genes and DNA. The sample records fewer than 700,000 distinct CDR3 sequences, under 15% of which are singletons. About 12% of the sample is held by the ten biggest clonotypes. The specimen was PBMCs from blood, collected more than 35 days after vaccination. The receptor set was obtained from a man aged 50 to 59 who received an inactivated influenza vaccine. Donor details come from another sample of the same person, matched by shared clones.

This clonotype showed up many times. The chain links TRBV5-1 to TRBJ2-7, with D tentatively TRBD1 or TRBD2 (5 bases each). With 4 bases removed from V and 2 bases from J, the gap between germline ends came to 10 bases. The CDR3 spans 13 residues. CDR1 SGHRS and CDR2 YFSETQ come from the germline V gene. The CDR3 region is CASSEGRAYEQYF. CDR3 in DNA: TGCGCCAGCAGCGAGGGACGGGCCTACGAGCAGTACTTC.

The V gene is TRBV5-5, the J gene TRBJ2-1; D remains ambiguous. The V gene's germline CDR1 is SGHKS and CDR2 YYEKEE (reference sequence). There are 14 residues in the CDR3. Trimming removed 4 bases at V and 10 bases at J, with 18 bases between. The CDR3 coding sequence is TGTGCCAGCAGCGAACCCCCCCTCTGGGGAGAGCAGTTCTTC. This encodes CASSEPPLWGEQFF.

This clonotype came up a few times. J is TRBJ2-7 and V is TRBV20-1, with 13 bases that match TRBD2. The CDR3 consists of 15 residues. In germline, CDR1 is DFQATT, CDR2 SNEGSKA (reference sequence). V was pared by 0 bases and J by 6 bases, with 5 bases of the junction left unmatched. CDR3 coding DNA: TGCAGTGCTAGAGATTTGGGGACTAGCGGGACCGAGCAGTACTTC. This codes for CSARDLGTSGTEQYF.

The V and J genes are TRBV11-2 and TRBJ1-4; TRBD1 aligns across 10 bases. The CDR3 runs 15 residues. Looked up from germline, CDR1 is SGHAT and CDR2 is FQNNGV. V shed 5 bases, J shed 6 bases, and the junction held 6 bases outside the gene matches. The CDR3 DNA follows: TGTGCCAGCAGCATTTTGACAGGGGGCTATGAAAAACTGTTTTTT. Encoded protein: CASSILTGGYEKLFF.

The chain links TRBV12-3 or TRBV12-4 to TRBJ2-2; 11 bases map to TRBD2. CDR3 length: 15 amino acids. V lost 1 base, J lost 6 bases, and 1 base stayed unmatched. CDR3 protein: CASSLVSGRAGELFF. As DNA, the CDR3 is TGTGCCAGCAGTTTAGTTAGCGGGAGGGCCGGGGAGCTGTTTTTT.

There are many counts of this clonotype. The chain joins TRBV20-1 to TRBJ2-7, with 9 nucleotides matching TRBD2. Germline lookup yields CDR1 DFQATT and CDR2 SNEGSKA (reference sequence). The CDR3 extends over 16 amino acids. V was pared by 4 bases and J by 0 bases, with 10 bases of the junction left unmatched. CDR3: CSATPRVGLASYEQYF. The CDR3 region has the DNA TGCAGTGCTACCCCCCGGGTGGGACTAGCCTCCTACGAGCAGTACTTC.

In nucleotides, the CDR3 is TGCAGTGCTAACCCGGCAATGGGCGAGCAGTACTTC. Translating it yields CSANPAMGEQYF. The chain couples TRBV20-1 to TRBJ2-7; no clear D. Germline CDR1 and CDR2: DFQATT and SNEGSKA (reference sequence). The CDR3 totals 12 residues. The V and J ends lost 4 bases and 6 bases respectively, with 13 bases between them.

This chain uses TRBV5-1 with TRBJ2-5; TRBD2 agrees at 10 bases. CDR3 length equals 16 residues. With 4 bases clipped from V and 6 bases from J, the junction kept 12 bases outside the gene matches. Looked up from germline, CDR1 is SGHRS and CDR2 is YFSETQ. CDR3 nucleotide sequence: TGCGCCAGCAGCGGGGGAGCGGGGGGGCTCGCGAAGACCCAGTACTTC. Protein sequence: CASSGGAGGLAKTQYF.

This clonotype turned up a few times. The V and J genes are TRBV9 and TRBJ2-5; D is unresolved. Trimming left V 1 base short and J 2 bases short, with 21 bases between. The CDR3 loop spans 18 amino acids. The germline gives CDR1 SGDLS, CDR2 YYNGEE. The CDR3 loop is CASSVFPATSKTQETQYF. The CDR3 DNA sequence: TGTGCCAGCAGCGTATTTCCGGCGACCTCAAAGACTCAAGAGACCCAGTACTTC.

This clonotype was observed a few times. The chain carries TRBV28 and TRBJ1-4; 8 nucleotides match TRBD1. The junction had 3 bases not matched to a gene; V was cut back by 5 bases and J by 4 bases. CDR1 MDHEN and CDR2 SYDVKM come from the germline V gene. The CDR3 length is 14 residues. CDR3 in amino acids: CASSKGQVNEKLFF. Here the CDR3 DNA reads TGTGCCAGCAGTAAGGGACAGGTTAATGAAAAACTGTTTTTT.

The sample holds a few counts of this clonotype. The DNA for the CDR3 is TGCAGTGTCACAGGGTTTGTTAATTCACCCCTCCACTTT. Its translation is CSVTGFVNSPLHF. The chain recombines TRBV20-1 with TRBJ1-6, with D perhaps matching TRBD1 (6 bases). V lost 7 bases, J lost 6 bases, and 13 bases lay in between. CDR3 length: 13 amino acids. CDR1 is DFQATT and CDR2 is SNEGSKA in the germline V gene (reference sequence).

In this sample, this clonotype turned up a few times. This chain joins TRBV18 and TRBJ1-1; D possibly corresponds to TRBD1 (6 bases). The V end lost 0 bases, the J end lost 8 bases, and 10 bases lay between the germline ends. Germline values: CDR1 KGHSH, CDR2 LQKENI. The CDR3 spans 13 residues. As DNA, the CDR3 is TGTGCCAGCTCACCACCGTCCAGGGGCGAAGCTTTCTTT. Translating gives CASSPPSRGEAFF. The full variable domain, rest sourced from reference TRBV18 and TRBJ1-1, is NAGVMQNPRHLVRRRGQEARLRCSPMKGHSHVYWYRQLPEEGLKFMVYLQKENIIDESGMPKERFSAEFPKEGPSILRIQQVVRGDSAAYFCASSPPSRGEAFFGQGTRLTVV.

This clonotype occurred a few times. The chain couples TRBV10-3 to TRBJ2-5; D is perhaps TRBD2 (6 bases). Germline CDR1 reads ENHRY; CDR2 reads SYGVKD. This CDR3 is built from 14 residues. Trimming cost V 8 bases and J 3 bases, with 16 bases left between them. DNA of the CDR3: TGTGCCATCGGAGACCGGGGGAGCGAAGAGACCCAGTACTTC. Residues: CAIGDRGSEETQYF.

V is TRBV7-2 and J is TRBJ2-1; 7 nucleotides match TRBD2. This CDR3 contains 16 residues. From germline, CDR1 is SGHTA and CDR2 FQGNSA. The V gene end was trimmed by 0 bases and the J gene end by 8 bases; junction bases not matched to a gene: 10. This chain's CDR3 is CASSLAGLAGVDEQFF. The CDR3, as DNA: TGTGCCAGCAGCTTAGCCGGATTGGCGGGGGTCGATGAGCAGTTCTTC.

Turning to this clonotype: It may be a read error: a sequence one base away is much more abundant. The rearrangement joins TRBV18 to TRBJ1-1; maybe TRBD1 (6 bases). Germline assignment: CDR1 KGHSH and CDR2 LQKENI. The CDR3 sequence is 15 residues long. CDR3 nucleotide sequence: TGTGGCAGCTCACTCGAGGGGGTACTGAACACTGAAGCTTTCTTT. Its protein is CGSSLEGVLNTEAFF. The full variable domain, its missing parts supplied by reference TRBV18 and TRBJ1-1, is NAGVMQNPRHLVRRRGQEARLRCSPMKGHSHVYWYRQLPEEGLKFMVYLQKENIIDESGMPKERFSAEFPKEGPSILRIQQVVRGDSAAYFCGSSLEGVLNTEAFFGQGTRLTVV.

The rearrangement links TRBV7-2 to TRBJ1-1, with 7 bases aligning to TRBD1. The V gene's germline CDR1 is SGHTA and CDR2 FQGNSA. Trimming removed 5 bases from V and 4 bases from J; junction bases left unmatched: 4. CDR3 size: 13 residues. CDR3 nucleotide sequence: TGTGCCAGCAGCCAGGACAGGATCACTGAAGCTTTCTTT. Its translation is CASSQDRITEAFF.

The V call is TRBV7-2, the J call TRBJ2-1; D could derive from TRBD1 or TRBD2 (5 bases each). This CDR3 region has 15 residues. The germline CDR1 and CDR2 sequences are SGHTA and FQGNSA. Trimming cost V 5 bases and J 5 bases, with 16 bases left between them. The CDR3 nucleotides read TGTGCCAGCAGCCCTAGCACCGGGACCCACAATGAGCAGTTCTTC. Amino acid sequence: CASSPSTGTHNEQFF.

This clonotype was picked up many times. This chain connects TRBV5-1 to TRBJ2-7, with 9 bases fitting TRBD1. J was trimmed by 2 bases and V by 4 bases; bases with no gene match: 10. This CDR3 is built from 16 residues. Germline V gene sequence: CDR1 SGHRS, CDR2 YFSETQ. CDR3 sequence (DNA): TGCGCCAGCAGCCGGGGTGGGGGACAGGGAACCTACGAGCAGTACTTC. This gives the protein CASSRGGGQGTYEQYF.

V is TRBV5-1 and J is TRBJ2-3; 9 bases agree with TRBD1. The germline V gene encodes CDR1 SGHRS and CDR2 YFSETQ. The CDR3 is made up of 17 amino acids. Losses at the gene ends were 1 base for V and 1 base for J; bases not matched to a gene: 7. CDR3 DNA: TGCGCCAGCAGCTTGACTCGGACAGGGGACGGCACAGATACGCAGTATTTT. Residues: CASSLTRTGDGTDTQYF.

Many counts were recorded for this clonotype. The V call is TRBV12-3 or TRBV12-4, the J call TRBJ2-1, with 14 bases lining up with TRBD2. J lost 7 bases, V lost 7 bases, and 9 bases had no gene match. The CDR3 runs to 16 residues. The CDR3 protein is CASNPAGTSGGNEQFF. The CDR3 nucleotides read TGTGCCAGCAACCCCGCCGGGACTAGCGGGGGAAATGAGCAGTTCTTC.